This T cell receptor (beta chain) originates from a study of OX40 agonist ivuxolimab in advanced cancers. Overall study: It was permissible to have had prior anti-PD-1, anti-PD-L1 or anti-CTLA-4 therapy, and around 43% had some. One patient with hepatocellular carcinoma and two with cutaneous melanoma, three in all, had partial responses.

This clone appeared a single time. Its antigen is not identified. The V and J ends lost 10 bases and 0 bases respectively, with 12 bases between them. The CDR3 consists of 14 residues. Germline CDR1 reads LNHDA; CDR2 reads SQIVND (reference sequence). Generated by immunoSEQ multiplex PCR, the TCRdb table keeps only in-frame clones and is missing some. The sample includes tens of thousands of clones, around 90% of them seen just once. Findings and limits, study-wide: Patients with a partial response at 0.1-3.0 mg/kg had among the lowest clonal expansion.

Material: CD4+ or CD8+ T cells sorted from blood, obtained in a trial of the OX40 agonist ivuxolimab. The V call is TRBV19, the J call TRBJ1-4, with a tentative D call TRBD1 (6 bases). This sequence originates from an adult with an advanced solid tumor such as melanoma, head and neck, liver or kidney cancer. The CDR3 sequence: CATKGGPTNEKLFF. In DNA, the CDR3 is TGTGCCACAAAGGGGGGTCCAACTAATGAAAAACTGTTTTTT.